A single sample is the source of the 13 T cell receptor beta chains below, sequenced in a study of T cell responses to AZD1222 COVID-19 vaccine (dated by TCRdb to the early 2020s). Library method: the immunoSEQ multiplex PCR assay. TCRdb re-hosts the immuneACCESS table, in-frame sequences only. Its copies lack some clones; in the studies checked, an unresolved V gene accounts for under half of them, and the cause for the rest is not known. The sample table records roughly 190,000 clones; approximately 91% of these occur just once. The ten largest clones represent approximately 0.98% of the sample. This sample's time point label indicates: baseline before first vaccination. The specimen was peripheral blood, collected on day 0 of AZD1222 vaccination. All receptors derive from an adult in good health.

CDR3 residues: CASSLGTSGVEQYF. The CDR3 region has the DNA TGTGCCAGCAGTTTAGGGACTAGCGGGGTCGAGCAGTACTTC. This chain links TRBV27 with TRBJ2-7; 13 nucleotides agree with TRBD2. Germline V gene sequence: CDR1 MNHEY, CDR2 SMNVEV (reference sequence). The CDR3 sequence is 14 residues long. V lost 2 bases to trimming and J lost 6 bases; unmatched junction nucleotides: 1.

This clone was detected once. The chain joins TRBV4-3 to TRBJ1-2, with D possibly matching TRBD1 (5 bases). Germline V gene sequence: CDR1 LGHNA, CDR2 YSLEER. V was trimmed by 3 bases and J by 4 bases, leaving 18 bases between them. This CDR3 contains 16 residues. The CDR3, as DNA: TGCGCCAGCAGCCAGGTTTTGCGGGGACGGGGCTATGGCTACACCTTC. Translated: CASSQVLRGRGYGYTF.

This chain links TRBV9 with TRBJ1-2, with 11 bases lining up with TRBD1. V lost 4 bases to trimming and J lost 7 bases; unmatched junction nucleotides: 6. This CDR3 is 14 amino acids long. Germline-derived CDR1 and CDR2 are SGDLS and YYNGEE. The CDR3 DNA follows: TGTGCCAGCAGCCCGCGGACAGGGGGCTTTGGCTACACCTTC. Translation gives CASSPRTGGFGYTF.

V usage is TRBV5-4 and J usage is TRBJ2-7, with D perhaps TRBD1 or TRBD2 (5 bases each). V was shortened by 4 bases and J by 1 base, with 15 bases between the two germline ends. There are 15 residues in the CDR3. In germline, CDR1 is SGHNT, CDR2 YYREEE (reference sequence). The CDR3 protein is CASSHAGTGSYEQYF. The CDR3 DNA is TGTGCCAGCAGCCACGCCGGGACGGGTTCCTACGAGCAGTACTTC.

The chain carries TRBV6-6 and TRBJ2-1, with 14 nucleotides matching TRBD2. V trimming: 6 bases; J trimming: 0 bases; junction bases outside the gene matches: 13. There are 20 residues in the CDR3. Germline assignment: CDR1 MNHNY and CDR2 SVGAGI (reference sequence). The CDR3, as DNA: TGTGCCAGCAGCCGAAAGAGACTAGCGGGAGGGGGTAGCTCCTACAATGAGCAGTTCTTC. Its protein is CASSRKRLAGGGSSYNEQFF.

V is TRBV6-6 and J is TRBJ2-2, with 10 bases identical to TRBD2. With 8 bases clipped from V and 6 bases from J, the junction kept 9 bases outside the gene matches. Germline loops: CDR1 MNHNY, CDR2 SVGAGI (reference sequence). The CDR3 is made up of 15 amino acids. This CDR3 is CASQISGRSAGELFF. The CDR3 DNA reads as TGTGCCAGCCAAATTAGCGGGAGGAGTGCCGGGGAGCTGTTTTTT.

The chain employs TRBV6-5 and TRBJ2-2; 8 nucleotides match TRBD1. CDR1 and CDR2 (germline): MNHEY, SVGAGI. Trimming took 7 bases from V and 4 from J; bases not matched to a gene: 8. This CDR3 is 15 amino acids long. CDR3 DNA sequence: TGTGCCAGCATGGGACAGGCGGAAGGCACCGGGGAGCTGTTTTTT. Translating gives CASMGQAEGTGELFF.

The genes are TRBV7-3 and TRBJ2-4; tentative D call: TRBD2 (6 bases). V was trimmed by 5 bases and J by 9 bases, leaving 17 bases between them. CDR3 size: 14 residues. Germline V lookup: CDR1 SGHTA, CDR2 FQGTGA. This CDR3 reads CASSRVGGYGIQYF. DNA of the CDR3: TGTGCCAGCAGCCGAGTCGGAGGGTACGGCATTCAGTACTTC.

This rearrangement joins TRBV5-6 to TRBJ2-3; the D gene could be TRBD1 or TRBD2 (5 bases each). From germline, CDR1 is SGHDT and CDR2 YYEEEE. V gave up 4 bases and J gave up 0 bases, with 12 bases separating them. This CDR3 region has 15 residues. As DNA, the CDR3 is TGTGCCAGCAGCCGGGGCCTACAAAGCACAGATACGCAGTATTTT. Protein sequence: CASSRGLQSTDTQYF. Using reference TRBV5-6 and TRBJ2-3 for the parts outside the CDR3, the full variable domain is DAGVTQSPTHLIKTRGQQVTLRCSPKSGHDTVSWYQQALGQGPQFIFQYYEEEERQRGNFPDRFSGHQFPNYSSELNVNALLLGDSALYLCASSRGLQSTDTQYFGPGTRLTVL.

This clone was recorded once. This chain connects TRBV7-9 to TRBJ2-3; TRBD1 aligns across 9 bases. The junction had 7 bases not matched to a gene; V was cut back by 5 bases and J by 4 bases. Germline V gene lookup returns CDR1 SEHNR and CDR2 FQNEAQ (reference sequence). This CDR3 region has 15 residues. For the CDR3, the DNA is TGTGCCAGCAGCCATCGAACAGGGGGCTCAGATACGCAGTATTTT. It encodes CASSHRTGGSDTQYF.

V and J are TRBV4-3 and TRBJ1-2; D possibly corresponds to TRBD1 (5 bases). The CDR3 covers 17 residues. The V gene's germline CDR1 is LGHNA and CDR2 YSLEER. V gave up 0 bases and J gave up 4 bases, with 18 bases separating them. CDR3 coding DNA: TGCGCCAGCAGCCAAGATCTCGGGGCGACAGAGATCTATGGCTACACCTTC. Translated: CASSQDLGATEIYGYTF.

This clone has more than one count but fewer than ten. The rearrangement uses TRBV28 and TRBJ2-5; TRBD2 agrees at 13 bases. The germline V gene encodes CDR1 MDHEN and CDR2 SYDVKM. Trimming removed 5 bases from V and 2 bases from J; junction bases left unmatched: 11. There are 18 residues in the CDR3. The CDR3 sequence: CASSPHPGTSGVQETQYF. CDR3 DNA sequence: TGTGCCAGCAGTCCACACCCCGGGACTAGCGGGGTACAAGAGACCCAGTACTTC.

V gene TRBV25-1 combines with J gene TRBJ1-3; D not resolved. The CDR3 is 15 residues long. CDR1 and CDR2 (germline): MGHDK, SYGVNS. V was clipped by 3 bases and J by 0 bases, with 9 bases between them. CDR3 region: CASSDRVSSGNTIYF. CDR3 nucleotide sequence: TGTGCCAGCAGTGATCGCGTCTCCTCTGGAAACACCATATATTTT.